Detailed here is one T cell receptor beta chain. Its specificity is not known. Per germline, CDR1 SEHNR and CDR2 FQNEAQ (reference sequence). This CDR3 region has 15 residues. V gave up 5 bases and J gave up 0 bases; unmatched junction bases: 6. The sample comes from a study of OX40 agonist ivuxolimab in advanced cancers. Only in-frame clones appear in the TCRdb table, and some are missing; sequencing was by immunoSEQ multiplex PCR. The sample contains under 75,000 clones, roughly 85% of which appear only once. The study's findings and limits: The study did not work out the antigen specificity of the expanded peripheral T cells.

V is TRBV7-9 and J is TRBJ2-7; TRBD2 agrees at 8 bases. The source of this sequence is an adult with an advanced solid tumor such as melanoma, head and neck, liver or kidney cancer. The input for sequencing was CD4+ or CD8+ T cells sorted from blood, taken in a trial of the OX40 agonist ivuxolimab. Written as DNA, the CDR3 is TGTGCCAGCAGCCGAGCGGGGGCGAGCTCCTACGAGCAGTACTTC. Translated, it gives CASSRAGASSYEQYF.